Shown below are 30 T cell receptor beta chains from a single sample sequenced in a study of shared clonotypes between healthy human individuals. Method: immunoSEQ multiplex PCR; TCRdb's copy keeps in-frame clones and lacks some. The top ten clones hold about 1.1% of a sample with around 2,000,000 clones, over 85% of them seen once. In the naive CD8 group, cells lacked CD45RO and were positively selected for CCR7, so terminally differentiated effector memory CD45RA+ cells were left out. The sequenced sample was naive CD8+ T cells sorted from blood. Receptors were obtained from a man younger than 35 in good health.

The V call is TRBV19, the J call TRBJ1-5, with D perhaps matching TRBD1 (5 bases). The CDR3 has 14 amino acids. From germline, CDR1 is LNHDA and CDR2 SQIVND (reference sequence). V lost 8 bases to trimming and J lost 3 bases, with 14 bases between them. The CDR3 bases are TGTGCCAGTGGGACGCGAGACTACAATCAGCCCCAGCATTTT. This codes for CASGTRDYNQPQHF.

About this clone: The same CDR3 arises from other DNA sequences in this sample as well. This chain joins TRBV5-6 and TRBJ2-3; D gene unclear. The V end was cut by 0 bases, the J end by 3 bases, with 5 bases between. In germline, CDR1 is SGHDT, CDR2 YYEEEE. The CDR3 spans 13 residues. The DNA for the CDR3 is TGTGCCAGCAGCTTGGGGTCTACAGATACGCAGTATTTT. As protein: CASSLGSTDTQYF.

With regard to this clone: Other DNA sequences within the sample encode an identical CDR3. The chain joins TRBV13 to TRBJ2-7; no reliable D call. V was cut by 2 bases and J by 0 bases, with 5 bases left in between. The CDR3 runs to 13 residues. Per the germline V gene, CDR1 is PRHDT and CDR2 is FYEKMQ (reference sequence). CDR3 nucleotides: TGTGCCAGCAGCTTATCCCCCTCCTACGAGCAGTACTTC. Its translation is CASSLSPSYEQYF.

The chain uses TRBV6-5 and TRBJ2-7, with D possibly being TRBD1 (6 bases). CDR1 and CDR2 (germline): MNHEY, SVGAGI. V was shortened by 4 bases and J by 0 bases, with 13 bases between the two germline ends. The CDR3 is made up of 15 amino acids. DNA of the CDR3: TGTGCCAGCAGTTCAGATGGACAGTCCTCCTACGAGCAGTACTTC. Protein product: CASSSDGQSSYEQYF.

The rearrangement links TRBV7-9 to TRBJ2-2; no clear D gene. V lost 5 bases to trimming and J lost 8 bases, with 6 bases between them. There are 11 residues in the CDR3. From germline, CDR1 is SEHNR and CDR2 FQNEAQ (reference sequence). CDR3 sequence reads: CASSLNGELFF. In DNA, the CDR3 is TGTGCCAGCAGCCTCAATGGGGAGCTGTTTTTT. The variable domain in full, completed from reference TRBV7-9 and TRBJ2-2, reads DTGVSQNPRHKITKRGQNVTFRCDPISEHNRLYWYRQTLGQGPEFLTYFQNEAQLEKSRLLSDRFSAERPKGSFSTLEIQRTEQGDSAMYLCASSLNGELFFGEGSRLTVL.

In the case of this clone: Other DNA sequences in the sample encode the same CDR3. The chain has TRBV19 and TRBJ2-7, with D possibly being TRBD1 (6 bases). Germline V gene lookup returns CDR1 LNHDA and CDR2 SQIVND (reference sequence). The CDR3 sequence is 13 residues long. V was cut by 1 base and J by 2 bases, with 6 bases left in between. CDR3 region: CASSIGQAYEQYF. CDR3 bases: TGTGCCAGTAGTATAGGACAGGCCTACGAGCAGTACTTC.

This rearrangement joins TRBV4-1 to TRBJ2-7, with 10 bases that match TRBD2. This CDR3 is built from 17 residues. The V gene's germline CDR1 is MGHRA and CDR2 YSYEKL. V was clipped by 1 base and J by 3 bases; unmatched bases: 9. CDR3 sequence: CASSQGPSGSPGYEQYF. Written as DNA, the CDR3 is TGCGCCAGCAGCCAAGGCCCTAGCGGGAGCCCGGGCTACGAGCAGTACTTC.

This sequence joins TRBV6-5 and TRBJ2-2, with TRBD1 matching 10 bases. This CDR3 spans 15 amino acids. Per the germline V gene, CDR1 is MNHEY and CDR2 is SVGAGI. Losses at the gene ends were 1 base for V and 5 bases for J; bases not matched to a gene: 1. The CDR3 here is CASSYWTGGTGELFF. DNA of the CDR3: TGTGCCAGCAGTTACTGGACAGGGGGAACCGGGGAGCTGTTTTTT.

Turning to this clone: Other DNA variants within this sample encode the same CDR3. CDR3 in amino acids: CASSLSLQETQYF. The CDR3 nucleotides read TGTGCCAGCAGCTTATCCCTACAAGAGACCCAGTACTTC. This chain links TRBV7-9 with TRBJ2-5; no firm D call. CDR1 and CDR2 from the germline V gene are SEHNR and FQNEAQ (reference sequence). V shed 2 bases and J shed 2 bases, with 6 bases lying between them. This CDR3 is built from 13 residues.

This chain connects TRBV6-5 to TRBJ2-3; a weak D match, TRBD2 (5 bases). The V end lost 2 bases, the J end lost 6 bases, and 9 bases lay between the germline ends. The CDR3 has 13 residues. CDR1 is MNHEY and CDR2 is SVGAGI in the germline V gene. The CDR3 DNA reads as TGTGCCAGCAGTTACACCAGAGGGGATACGCAGTATTTT. Amino acid sequence: CASSYTRGDTQYF.

In its sample, this clone was seen once. The same CDR3 also results from other DNA sequences found in this sample. The CDR3 region has the DNA TGTGCCAGCAGCTTAGTGGGGACAGGGATCAATGAGCAGTTCTTC. Translation: CASSLVGTGINEQFF. This chain joins TRBV7-9 and TRBJ2-1, with 9 bases that match TRBD1. The ends lost 1 base at V and 6 bases at J; junction bases unmatched: 4. Per germline, CDR1 SEHNR and CDR2 FQNEAQ (reference sequence). CDR3 length equals 15 residues. The variable domain in full, with the rest retrieved from reference TRBV7-9 and TRBJ2-1, is DTGVSQNPRHKITKRGQNVTFRCDPISEHNRLYWYRQTLGQGPEFLTYFQNEAQLEKSRLLSDRFSAERPKGSFSTLEIQRTEQGDSAMYLCASSLVGTGINEQFFGPGTRLTVL.

DNA for the CDR3: TGTGCCAGTAGTATTGCAAGGGGAGAGACCCAGTACTTC. Residues: CASSIARGETQYF. The chain combines TRBV19 with TRBJ2-5; D perhaps matches TRBD1 (5 bases). Trimming shortened V by 3 bases and J by 4 bases, and 9 bases separated the two germline ends. The length of the CDR3 is 13 residues. Germline V gene lookup returns CDR1 LNHDA and CDR2 SQIVND (reference sequence). Full variable domain (remainder filled in from reference TRBV19 and TRBJ2-5): DGGITQSPKYLFRKEGQNVTLSCEQNLNHDAMYWYRQDPGQGLRLIYYSQIVNDFQKGDIAEGYSVSREKKESFPLTVTSAQKNPTAFYLCASSIARGETQYFGPGTRLLVL.

The V and J genes are TRBV10-2 and TRBJ2-5; 7 bases line up with TRBD2. Per germline, CDR1 WSHSY and CDR2 SAAADI. Unmatched junction bases numbered 13, after V lost 4 bases and J lost 2 bases. This CDR3 contains 17 residues. The CDR3: CASSGISGRHTQETQYF. CDR3 nucleotide sequence: TGCGCCAGCAGTGGAATTAGCGGGCGTCACACACAAGAGACCCAGTACTTC.

V usage is TRBV7-2 and J usage is TRBJ1-1, with D possibly matching TRBD1 (5 bases). Trimming shortened V by 4 bases and J by 3 bases, and 15 bases separated the two germline ends. Germline V CDR1 and CDR2: SGHTA, FQGNSA. The length of the CDR3 is 15 residues. CDR3 in DNA: TGTGCCAGCAGCTCCGCCCCGGGGCAGTACACTGAAGCTTTCTTT. This sequence encodes CASSSAPGQYTEAFF. Full variable domain (rest looked up from reference TRBV7-2 and TRBJ1-1): GAGVSQSPSNKVTEKGKDVELRCDPISGHTALYWYRQSLGQGLEFLIYFQGNSAPDKSGLPSDRFSAERTGGSVSTLTIQRTQQEDSAVYLCASSSAPGQYTEAFFGQGTRLTVV.

The chain is built from TRBV4-3 and TRBJ1-1; weak D call: TRBD1 (6 bases). The CDR3 has 15 amino acids. Per the germline V gene, CDR1 is LGHNA and CDR2 is YSLEER. Trimming took 0 bases from V and 6 from J, leaving 14 bases between them. CDR3: CASSQDRGEGAEAFF. CDR3 coding DNA: TGCGCCAGCAGCCAAGACAGGGGAGAGGGGGCTGAAGCTTTCTTT.

This chain joins TRBV18 and TRBJ2-7; D is possibly TRBD1 (5 bases). With 3 bases removed from V and 5 bases from J, the gap between germline ends came to 20 bases. Per germline, CDR1 KGHSH and CDR2 LQKENI. CDR3 length: 16 residues. CDR3 in amino acids: CASSPSKGLSSHEQYF. The CDR3 bases are TGTGCCAGCTCACCTTCGAAGGGGCTTTCATCCCACGAGCAGTACTTC.

The V and J genes are TRBV7-9 and TRBJ2-3; 7 nucleotides match TRBD1. J was trimmed by 1 base and V by 6 bases; bases with no gene match: 7. The CDR3 contains 15 residues. Germline CDR1 SEHNR, CDR2 FQNEAQ (reference sequence). CDR3 nucleotide sequence: TGTGCCAGCAGGAACGCCGACAGGGGCACAGATACGCAGTATTTT. This sequence encodes CASRNADRGTDTQYF.

Here the CDR3 DNA reads TGTGCCAGCAGCGGAAGGTGGAACACTGAAGCTTTCTTT. Amino acids: CASSGRWNTEAFF. The rearrangement links TRBV6-4 to TRBJ1-1; D remains ambiguous. The CDR3 has 13 amino acids. Germline-derived CDR1 and CDR2 are MRHNA and SNTAGT. Trimming left V 6 bases short and J 1 base short, with 9 bases between.

V and J are TRBV12-1 and TRBJ2-5; the DNA was not compared with TRBD2, the D call given in the table. TRBV12-1 is assigned pseudogene status. This CDR3 has 19 residues. This CDR3 is CASSFNTPTSGEAQETQYF. CDR3 coding DNA: TGTGCCAGCAGCTTCAACACACCGACTAGCGGGGAGGCACAAGAGACCCAGTACTTC.

This chain uses TRBV13 with TRBJ2-2, with D perhaps TRBD1 or TRBD2 (6 bases each). The length of the CDR3 is 16 residues. The V end lost 2 bases, the J end lost 4 bases, and 14 bases lay between the germline ends. Germline V gene lookup returns CDR1 PRHDT and CDR2 FYEKMQ (reference sequence). CDR3 sequence (DNA): TGTGCCAGCAGCTTATATGGGGGGCGAAGCACCGGGGAGCTGTTTTTT. Translation gives CASSLYGGRSTGELFF.

Concerning this clone: The same CDR3 can be traced to other DNA sequences in this sample. V and J are TRBV28 and TRBJ2-7; possible D gene TRBD1, 6 bases. Germline CDR1 and CDR2: MDHEN and SYDVKM. The CDR3 totals 13 residues. Trimming removed 2 bases at V and 4 bases at J, with 9 bases between. DNA for the CDR3: TGTGCCAGCAGTTTAGGGGGCCTTTACGAGCAGTACTTC. This gives the protein CASSLGGLYEQYF.

With respect to this clone: The sample contains more than one DNA sequence encoding this CDR3. The chain carries TRBV7-9 and TRBJ2-1, with a tentative D call TRBD2 (5 bases). Trimming cost V 5 bases and J 7 bases, with 9 bases left between them. The CDR3 extends over 12 amino acids. CDR1 is SEHNR and CDR2 is FQNEAQ in the germline V gene (reference sequence). DNA of the CDR3: TGTGCCAGCAGCCCGGACTCTAATGAGCAGTTCTTC. Its translation: CASSPDSNEQFF.

V is TRBV5-6 and J is TRBJ2-3, with D tentatively TRBD1 (6 bases). V shed 0 bases and J shed 2 bases, with 13 bases lying between them. From germline, CDR1 is SGHDT and CDR2 YYEEEE. The CDR3 loop spans 16 amino acids. CDR3 sequence: CASSLDLQGFTDTQYF. The CDR3 DNA reads as TGTGCCAGCAGCTTGGACTTACAGGGATTCACAGATACGCAGTATTTT.

The chain joins TRBV7-9 to TRBJ2-7; TRBD1 agrees at 9 bases. This CDR3 has 17 residues. J lost 6 bases, V lost 0 bases, and 12 bases had no gene match. The germline gives CDR1 SEHNR, CDR2 FQNEAQ (reference sequence). CDR3 in amino acids: CASSLASLTGGFGEQYF. The CDR3 DNA reads as TGTGCCAGCAGCTTAGCGTCTTTGACAGGGGGATTCGGCGAGCAGTACTTC.

The chain has TRBV5-1 and TRBJ2-2; TRBD1 aligns across 11 bases. The V gene's germline CDR1 is SGHRS and CDR2 YFSETQ. After removal of 3 bases from V and 4 bases from J, the junction contained 5 bases not matched to a gene. The CDR3 spans 16 residues. The CDR3 DNA is TGCGCCAGCAGCTCGTCCGGGACAGGGGGCACCGGGGAGCTGTTTTTT. Amino acids: CASSSSGTGGTGELFF.

The chain recombines TRBV30 with TRBJ1-2, with 8 positions matching TRBD1. The V segment lost 4 bases and the J segment 0 bases; nucleotides outside the gene matches: 13. The germline V gene encodes CDR1 GTSNPN and CDR2 SVGIG (reference sequence). The CDR3 has 17 amino acids. The CDR3 region has the DNA TGTGCCTGGACCTCGGGGGACAGGACAGAGGCTAACTATGGCTACACCTTC. This translates into CAWTSGDRTEANYGYTF.

The chain carries TRBV19 and TRBJ1-1; D is possibly TRBD1 (6 bases). Per germline, CDR1 LNHDA and CDR2 SQIVND (reference sequence). The CDR3 is made up of 13 amino acids. V was pared by 0 bases and J by 8 bases, with 10 bases between. CDR3 loop: CASSIDPQGEAFF. The CDR3, as DNA: TGTGCCAGTAGTATAGATCCCCAGGGGGAAGCTTTCTTT.

This clone appeared once. The sample has other DNA sequences that encode this CDR3 too. V gene TRBV9 combines with J gene TRBJ1-1, with D possibly TRBD1 on 5 matching bases. Germline loops: CDR1 SGDLS, CDR2 YYNGEE. The V end lost 0 bases, the J end lost 1 base, and 10 bases lay between the germline ends. The CDR3 totals 15 residues. Written as DNA, the CDR3 is TGTGCCAGCAGCGTAGGAGGGGTTGGGAACACTGAAGCTTTCTTT. Protein product: CASSVGGVGNTEAFF. The full variable domain, in which reference TRBV9 and TRBJ1-1 provide the parts outside the CDR3, is DSGVTQTPKHLITATGQRVTLRCSPRSGDLSVYWYQQSLDQGLQFLIQYYNGEERAKGNILERFSAQQFPDLHSELNLSSLELGDSALYFCASSVGGVGNTEAFFGQGTRLTVV.

V gene TRBV5-4 combines with J gene TRBJ2-7; no clear D gene. The germline V gene encodes CDR1 SGHNT and CDR2 YYREEE (reference sequence). V was shortened by 4 bases and J by 3 bases, with 8 bases between the two germline ends. The CDR3 runs 12 residues. In DNA, the CDR3 is TGTGCCAGCAGCCGTGGTGTCTACGAGCAGTACTTC. Its protein product is CASSRGVYEQYF.

This chain connects TRBV15 to TRBJ2-7, with TRBD1 matching over 7 bases. CDR3 length: 15 residues. Germline trimming cut 3 bases from V and 0 bases from J; bases unmatched to any gene: 5. Germline V gene lookup returns CDR1 LNHNV and CDR2 YYDKDF (reference sequence). CDR3 DNA sequence: TGTGCCACCAGCAGTTCGGACAGGCTCTCCTACGAGCAGTACTTC. Protein product: CATSSSDRLSYEQYF.